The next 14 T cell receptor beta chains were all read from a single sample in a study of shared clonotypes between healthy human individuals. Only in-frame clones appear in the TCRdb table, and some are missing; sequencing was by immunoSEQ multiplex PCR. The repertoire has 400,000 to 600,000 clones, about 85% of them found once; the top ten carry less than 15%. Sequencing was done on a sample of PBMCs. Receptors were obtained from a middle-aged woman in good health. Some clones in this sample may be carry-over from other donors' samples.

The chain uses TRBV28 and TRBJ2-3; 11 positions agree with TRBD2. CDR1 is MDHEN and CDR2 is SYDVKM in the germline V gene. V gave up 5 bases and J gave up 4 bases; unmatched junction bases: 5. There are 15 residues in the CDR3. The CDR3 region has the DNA TGTGCCAGCAGTACAACTAGCGGGAGTCCAGATACGCAGTATTTT. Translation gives CASSTTSGSPDTQYF.

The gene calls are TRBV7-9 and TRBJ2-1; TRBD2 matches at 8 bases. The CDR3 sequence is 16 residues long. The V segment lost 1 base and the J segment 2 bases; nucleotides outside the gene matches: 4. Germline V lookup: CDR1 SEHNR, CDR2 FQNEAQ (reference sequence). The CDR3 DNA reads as TGTGCCAGCAGCTTAGTCCCTAGCGGGCCCTACAATGAGCAGTTCTTC. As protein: CASSLVPSGPYNEQFF.

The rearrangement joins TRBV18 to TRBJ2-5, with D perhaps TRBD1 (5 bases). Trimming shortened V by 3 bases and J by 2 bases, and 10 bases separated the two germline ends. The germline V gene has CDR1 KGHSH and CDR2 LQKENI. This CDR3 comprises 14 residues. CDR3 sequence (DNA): TGTGCCAGCTCACCCTCGACAGTACAAGAGACCCAGTACTTC. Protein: CASSPSTVQETQYF.

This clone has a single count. CDR3 in DNA: TGTGCCAGCAGTTTAGCCTACAGGGAAACCAGCACAGATACGCAGTATTTT. This translates into CASSLAYRETSTDTQYF. The chain couples TRBV27 to TRBJ2-3, with D possibly being TRBD1 (6 bases). Germline CDR1 is MNHEY and CDR2 is SMNVEV (reference sequence). The germline V and J ends were trimmed by 2 bases and 0 bases, with 15 bases remaining between them. The CDR3 covers 17 residues.

The CDR3 region is CASRSGTLATNEKLFF. DNA of the CDR3: TGTGCCAGCAGGTCCGGGACACTTGCAACTAATGAAAAACTGTTTTTT. This sequence joins TRBV28 and TRBJ1-4; D might be TRBD1 (6 bases). This CDR3 has 16 amino acids. Trimming stripped 6 bases from V and 0 bases from J, with 14 bases between. Germline CDR1 reads MDHEN; CDR2 reads SYDVKM.

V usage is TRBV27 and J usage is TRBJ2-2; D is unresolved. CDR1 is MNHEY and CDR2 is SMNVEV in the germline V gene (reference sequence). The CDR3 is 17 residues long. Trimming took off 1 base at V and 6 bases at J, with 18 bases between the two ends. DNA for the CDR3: TGTGCCAGCAGTTTATTGGGGAACATCTACACCGCCGGGGAGCTGTTTTTT. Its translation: CASSLLGNIYTAGELFF.

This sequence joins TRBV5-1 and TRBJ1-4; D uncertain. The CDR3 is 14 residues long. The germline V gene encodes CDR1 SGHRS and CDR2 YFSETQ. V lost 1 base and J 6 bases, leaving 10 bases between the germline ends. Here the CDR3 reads CASSLKGVDEKLFF. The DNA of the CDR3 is TGCGCCAGCAGCTTGAAGGGCGTTGATGAAAAACTGTTTTTT.

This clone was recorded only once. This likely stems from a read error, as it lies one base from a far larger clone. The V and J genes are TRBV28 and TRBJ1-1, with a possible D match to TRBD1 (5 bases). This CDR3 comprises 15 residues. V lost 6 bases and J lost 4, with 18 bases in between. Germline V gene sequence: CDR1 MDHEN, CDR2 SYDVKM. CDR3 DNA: TGTGCCAGCAGCCCCGGGATAGGACACTCCACTGAAGCTTTCTTT. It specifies CASSPGIGHSTEAFF.

The CDR3 DNA reads TGTGCCAGCTGGGGGACCATAGGTATTAACTATGGCTACACCTTC. Translated: CASWGTIGINYGYTF. The chain links TRBV6-5 to TRBJ1-2, with D perhaps TRBD1 (5 bases). There are 15 residues in the CDR3. Per germline, CDR1 MNHEY and CDR2 SVGAGI. Trimming removed 8 bases at V and 1 base at J, with 17 bases between.

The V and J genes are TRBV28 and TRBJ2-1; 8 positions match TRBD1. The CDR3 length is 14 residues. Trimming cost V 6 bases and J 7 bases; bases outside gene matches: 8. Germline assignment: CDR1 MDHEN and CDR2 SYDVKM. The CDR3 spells CASSAWTGRNEQFF. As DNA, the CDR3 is TGTGCCAGCAGCGCCTGGACAGGGCGGAATGAGCAGTTCTTC.

The CDR3 DNA reads TGTGCCAGCAGCCAAGGGCCGGGCAGGGGGCTTGAAAAACTGTTTTTT. Its protein product is CASSQGPGRGLEKLFF. V and J are TRBV14 and TRBJ1-4; 8 bases map to TRBD1. This CDR3 region has 16 residues. The ends lost 1 base at V and 7 bases at J; junction bases unmatched: 8. Germline lookup yields CDR1 SGHDN and CDR2 FVKESK. The complete variable domain, with remaining parts taken from reference TRBV14 and TRBJ1-4, reads EAGVTQFPSHSVIEKGQTVTLRCDPISGHDNLYWYRRVMGKEIKFLLHFVKESKQDESGMPNNRFLAERTGGTYSTLKVQPAELEDSGVYFCASSQGPGRGLEKLFFGSGTQLSVL.

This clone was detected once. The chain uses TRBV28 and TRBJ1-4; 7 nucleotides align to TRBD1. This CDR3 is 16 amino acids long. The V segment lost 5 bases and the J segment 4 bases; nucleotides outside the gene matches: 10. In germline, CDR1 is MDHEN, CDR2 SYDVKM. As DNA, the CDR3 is TGTGCCAGCAGTCTCCATCGACAGGGTGATAATGAAAAACTGTTTTTT. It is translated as CASSLHRQGDNEKLFF. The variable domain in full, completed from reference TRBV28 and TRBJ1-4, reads DVKVTQSSRYLVKRTGEKVFLECVQDMDHENMFWYRQDPGLGLRLIYFSYDVKMKEKGDIPEGYSVSREKKERFSLILESASTNQTSMYLCASSLHRQGDNEKLFFGSGTQLSVL.

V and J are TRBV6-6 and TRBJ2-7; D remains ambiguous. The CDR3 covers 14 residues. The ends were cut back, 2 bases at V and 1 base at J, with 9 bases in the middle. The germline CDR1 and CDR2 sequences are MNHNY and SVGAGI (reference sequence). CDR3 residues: CASSYDAESYEQYF. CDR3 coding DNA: TGTGCCAGCAGTTACGATGCGGAGTCCTACGAGCAGTACTTC.

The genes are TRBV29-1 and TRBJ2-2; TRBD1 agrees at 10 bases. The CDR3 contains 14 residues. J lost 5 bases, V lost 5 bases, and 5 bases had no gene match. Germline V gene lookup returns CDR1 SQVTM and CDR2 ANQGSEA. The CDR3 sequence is CSVFRQGATGELFF. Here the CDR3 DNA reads TGCAGCGTTTTCAGACAGGGGGCTACCGGGGAGCTGTTTTTT.